In this sample, the clone carrying this T cell receptor beta chain is medium-sized. Its antigen is unidentified. The data belong to a study of T cells in localized non-small cell lung cancer. Overall study findings and caveats: Exceeding tumor, uninvolved adjacent lung had the highest T cell clonality. Adjacent lung was found to contain a median about 60 of the top 100 tumor clones.

This table comes from immunoSEQ multiplex PCR, and its TCRdb copy is limited to in-frame clones, with some not included. The sample gives 3,400 or so clones, about a fifth of which show up once; 9.5% is in the top ten. The ends were cut back, 5 bases at V and 7 bases at J, with 21 bases in the middle. Germline CDR1 is SGHNT and CDR2 is YENEEA. This CDR3 comprises 16 residues. The V and J genes are TRBV11-3 and TRBJ2-1; possibly TRBD1 for D (5 bases). The TCR was taken from a woman aged 40 to 75 with stage III squamous cell lung carcinoma. This material consisted of lung tumor tissue, taken before any cancer treatment. CDR3: CASSRWLAGSTNEQFF. For the CDR3, the DNA is TGTGCCAGCAGCCGCTGGTTGGCAGGGTCCACAAATGAGCAGTTCTTC.